This is a list of T cell receptor beta chains from one sample in a study of T-cell memory formation after mild COVID-19. TCRdb re-derived calls from the 5' RACE reads in MiXCR, one entry per CDR3 protein. The sample carries more than 400,000 distinct CDR3 sequences, 18% recorded once. Source material: PBMCs or a T cell subset sorted from them (not recorded which). The receptors shown here come from an adult woman who had mild COVID-19 (a few samples of this study predate the infection). Cell type and time point are not known. The conserved cysteine and the conserved F or W are not part of the CDR3 here. Expanded clones get a size class; other rows say once, few or many, or leave the size out.

CDR3,length,size,V
ASSQVRGGNEQF,12,-,TRBV4-3
ASSQEQRNEQF,11,few,TRBV4-3
SARDAGQGTQY,11,few,TRBV20-1
ASSLMGAPYEQY,12,-,TRBV7-6
ASSSGDEQY,9,-,TRBV12-3/TRBV12-4
ATQDRENEKLF,11,few,TRBV15
ASSLGLLNTGELF,13,few,TRBV12-3/TRBV12-4
SAKGSGGSNQPQH,13,few,TRBV20-1
ASSIRVYPEAKNIQY,15,-,TRBV18
AWQSGGFTEAF,11,few,TRBV30
ASSLGGTVYQETQY,14,few,TRBV7-2
ASSQQGSGTGELF,13,-,TRBV12-3/TRBV12-4
SVPETGTEGNTIY,13,-,TRBV29-1
ASSFNRGSGNQPQH,14,-,TRBV12-3/TRBV12-4
ASSLGLPPNEQF,12,few,TRBV7-7
ASSPAGTEPYEQY,13,many,TRBV5-1
ASSPFSSGSDGEQF,14,few,TRBV7-9
ASSDGLAGGETQY,13,few,TRBV6-1
ASSPSTTYEQY,11,-,TRBV2
ASSQASQPGLYQETQY,16,few,TRBV4-2
ASSQAGQTISYNEQF,15,few,TRBV4-3
ASSHSASDEQF,11,-,TRBV7-7
ASSQDYSANTEAF,13,-,TRBV4-3
ASSIERGGSGVLSYNEQF,18,few,TRBV19
ASSFGTAVADTQY,13,-,TRBV5-1
ASSPRQGNFYGYT,13,-,TRBV5-6
ASSRGVAYEQY,11,-,TRBV3-1
ASSYYISDTGENEQF,15,-,TRBV6-5
SAGRRVTGELF,11,few,TRBV20-1
ASSLGPGLETQY,12,few,TRBV13
ASSAGPDSYNEQF,13,-,TRBV9
SAYSGTNPYEQY,12,-,TRBV29-1
SVEDRLAVAGELF,13,-,TRBV29-1
ATSRSRSSGANVLT,14,few,TRBV15
ATSEGQGTLGYT,12,-,TRBV15
ASSFSAIHYEQY,12,-,TRBV11-2
ASSSDGEETQY,11,few,TRBV12-3/TRBV12-4
ASIKGGDQPQH,11,-,TRBV14
ATSAAATYGYT,11,-,TRBV24-1
ASSPGVSGNTIY,12,-,TRBV5-1
ASSLGPSGETQY,12,few,TRBV7-9
AWNPEMYTGELF,12,many,TRBV30
ASTLRDKLSEQY,12,few,TRBV2
SARGLAGGGTQF,12,many,TRBV20-1
ASSPTGTSGTDEQF,14,few,TRBV4-2
ASSLSSGGQETQY,13,few,TRBV12-3/TRBV12-4
ASSRPGGSNEKLF,13,few,TRBV3-1
GWVAGKETQY,10,-,TRBV20-1
ASSQDPTSRAYNEQF,15,few,TRBV4-3
SARWTGAGNIQY,12,-,TRBV20-1
ASSRGDRAYGETQY,14,few,TRBV11-2